This TCR beta chain originates from a study of cytotoxic CD8 clonotypes in ibrutinib-treated CLL. This clone was counted a few times. The repertoire was sequenced with immunoSEQ multiplex PCR; TCRdb's copy has only in-frame clones and lacks some. The table shows over 150,000 clones, with about 72% occurring only once. The junction had 9 bases not matched to a gene; V was cut back by 4 bases and J by 5 bases. This CDR3 region has 15 residues. CDR1 is SEHNR, CDR2 FQNEAQ, per germline (reference sequence). The material sequenced was PBMCs, taken after 24 months of ibrutinib treatment. This receptor was identified in a human donor with chronic lymphocytic leukemia. The chain carries TRBV7-9 and TRBJ2-5; 8 bases fit TRBD2. DNA of the CDR3: TGTGCCAGCAGCTCACCGGGACTAGGTACGGAGACCCAGTACTTC. Protein product: CASSSPGLGTETQYF.